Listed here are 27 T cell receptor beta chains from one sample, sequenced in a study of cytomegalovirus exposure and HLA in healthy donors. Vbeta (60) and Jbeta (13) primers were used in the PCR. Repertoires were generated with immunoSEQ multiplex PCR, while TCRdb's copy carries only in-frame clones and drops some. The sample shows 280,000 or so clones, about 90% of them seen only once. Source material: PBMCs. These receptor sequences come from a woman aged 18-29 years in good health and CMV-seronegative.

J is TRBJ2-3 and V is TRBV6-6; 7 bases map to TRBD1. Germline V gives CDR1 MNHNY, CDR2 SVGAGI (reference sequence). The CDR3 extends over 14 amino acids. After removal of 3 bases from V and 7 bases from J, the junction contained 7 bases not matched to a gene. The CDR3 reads CASSYSTGAHTQYF. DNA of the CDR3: TGTGCCAGCAGTTATTCCACAGGGGCCCATACGCAGTATTTT.

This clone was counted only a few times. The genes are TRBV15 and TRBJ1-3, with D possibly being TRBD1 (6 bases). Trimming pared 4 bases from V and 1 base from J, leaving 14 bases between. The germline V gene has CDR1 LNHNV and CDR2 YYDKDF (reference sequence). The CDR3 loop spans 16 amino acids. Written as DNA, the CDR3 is TGTGCCACCAGCATATTCAGGGGACGATCTGGAAACACCATATATTTT. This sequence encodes CATSIFRGRSGNTIYF.

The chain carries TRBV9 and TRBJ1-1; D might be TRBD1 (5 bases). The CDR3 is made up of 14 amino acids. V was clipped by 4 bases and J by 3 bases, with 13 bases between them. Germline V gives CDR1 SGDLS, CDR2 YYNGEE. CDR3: CASSSHGGDTEAFF. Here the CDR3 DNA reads TGTGCCAGCAGCTCACACGGGGGGGACACTGAAGCTTTCTTT. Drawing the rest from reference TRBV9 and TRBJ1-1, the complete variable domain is DSGVTQTPKHLITATGQRVTLRCSPRSGDLSVYWYQQSLDQGLQFLIQYYNGEERAKGNILERFSAQQFPDLHSELNLSSLELGDSALYFCASSSHGGDTEAFFGQGTRLTVV.

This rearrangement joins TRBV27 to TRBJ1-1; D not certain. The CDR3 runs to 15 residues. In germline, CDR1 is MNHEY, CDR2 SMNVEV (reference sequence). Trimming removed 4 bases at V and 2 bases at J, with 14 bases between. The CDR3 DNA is TGTGCCAGCAGTTCTTTGAGAGGGAGCAACACTGAAGCTTTCTTT. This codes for CASSSLRGSNTEAFF.

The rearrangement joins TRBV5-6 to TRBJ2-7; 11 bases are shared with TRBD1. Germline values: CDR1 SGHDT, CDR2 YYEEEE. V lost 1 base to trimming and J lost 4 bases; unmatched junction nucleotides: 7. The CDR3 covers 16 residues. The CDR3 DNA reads TGTGCCAGCAGCTTGCTTCGGGACAGGGGGTGGTACGAGCAGTACTTC. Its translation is CASSLLRDRGWYEQYF. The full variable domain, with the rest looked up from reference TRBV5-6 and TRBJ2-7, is DAGVTQSPTHLIKTRGQQVTLRCSPKSGHDTVSWYQQALGQGPQFIFQYYEEEERQRGNFPDRFSGHQFPNYSSELNVNALLLGDSALYLCASSLLRDRGWYEQYFGPGTRLTVT.

CDR3 in amino acids: CASSQATSGGIYEQYF. Written as DNA, the CDR3 is TGCGCCAGCAGCCAAGCAACTAGCGGGGGGATCTACGAGCAGTACTTC. The chain carries TRBV4-1 and TRBJ2-7; 12 nucleotides align to TRBD2. V lost 1 base, J lost 3 bases, and 4 bases stayed unmatched. The CDR3 runs to 16 residues. Germline CDR1 MGHRA, CDR2 YSYEKL.

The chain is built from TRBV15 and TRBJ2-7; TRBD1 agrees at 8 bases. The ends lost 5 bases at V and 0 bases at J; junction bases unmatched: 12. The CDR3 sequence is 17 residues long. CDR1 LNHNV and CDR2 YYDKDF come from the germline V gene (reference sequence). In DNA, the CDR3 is TGTGCCACCAGCGCAAGCCAGACAGGGGTCCGCTCCTACGAGCAGTACTTC. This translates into CATSASQTGVRSYEQYF.

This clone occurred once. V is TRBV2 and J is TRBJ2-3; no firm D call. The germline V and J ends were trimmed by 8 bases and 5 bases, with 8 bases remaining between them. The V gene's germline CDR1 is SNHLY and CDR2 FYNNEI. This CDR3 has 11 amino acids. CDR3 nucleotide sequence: TGTGCCAGCTCCACGGGAGATACGCAGTATTTT. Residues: CASSTGDTQYF.

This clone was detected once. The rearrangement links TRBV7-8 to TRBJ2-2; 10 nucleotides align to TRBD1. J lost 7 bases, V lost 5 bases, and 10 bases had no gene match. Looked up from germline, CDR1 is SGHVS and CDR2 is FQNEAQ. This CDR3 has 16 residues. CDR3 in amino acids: CASSPVGQGRGGELFF. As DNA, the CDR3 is TGTGCCAGCAGCCCAGTGGGACAGGGGAGGGGCGGGGAGCTGTTTTTT.

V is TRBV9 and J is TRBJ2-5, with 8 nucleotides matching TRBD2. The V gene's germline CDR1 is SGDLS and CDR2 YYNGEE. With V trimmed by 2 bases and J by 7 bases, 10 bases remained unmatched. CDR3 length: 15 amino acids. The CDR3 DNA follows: TGTGCCAGCAGCGTCGCGGGGGGCCCGACGGGGACCCAGTACTTC. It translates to CASSVAGGPTGTQYF.

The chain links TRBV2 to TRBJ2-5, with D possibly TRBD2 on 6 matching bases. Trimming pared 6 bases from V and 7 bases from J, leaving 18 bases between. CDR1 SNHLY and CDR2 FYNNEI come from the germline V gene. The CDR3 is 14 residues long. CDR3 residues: CASSPGTAGGTQYF. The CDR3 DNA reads TGTGCCAGCAGCCCAGGGACCGCCGGGGGGACCCAGTACTTC.

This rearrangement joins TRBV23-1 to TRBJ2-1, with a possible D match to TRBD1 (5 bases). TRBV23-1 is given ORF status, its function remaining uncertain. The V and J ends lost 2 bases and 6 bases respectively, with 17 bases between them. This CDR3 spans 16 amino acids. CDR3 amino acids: CASSQLNQKRGNEQFF. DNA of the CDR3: TGCGCCAGCAGTCAACTTAACCAGAAAAGGGGCAATGAGCAGTTCTTC.

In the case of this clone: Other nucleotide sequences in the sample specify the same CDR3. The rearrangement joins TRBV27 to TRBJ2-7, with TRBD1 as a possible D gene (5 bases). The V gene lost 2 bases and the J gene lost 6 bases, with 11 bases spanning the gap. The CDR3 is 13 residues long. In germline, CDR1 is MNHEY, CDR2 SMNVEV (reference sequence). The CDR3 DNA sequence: TGTGCCAGCAGTTTAAGTTCTGGGGCCGAGCAGTACTTC. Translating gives CASSLSSGAEQYF.

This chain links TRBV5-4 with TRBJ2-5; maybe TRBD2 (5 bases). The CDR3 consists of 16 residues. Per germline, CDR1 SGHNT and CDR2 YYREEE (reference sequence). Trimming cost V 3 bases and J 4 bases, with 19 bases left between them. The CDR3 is CASSSSSTVAGETQYF. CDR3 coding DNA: TGTGCCAGCAGCTCTTCTAGCACGGTGGCTGGAGAGACCCAGTACTTC.

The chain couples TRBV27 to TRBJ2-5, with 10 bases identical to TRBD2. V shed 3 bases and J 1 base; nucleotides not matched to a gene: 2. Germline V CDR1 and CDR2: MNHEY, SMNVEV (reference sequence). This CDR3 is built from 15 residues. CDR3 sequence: CASSFLAGVQETQYF. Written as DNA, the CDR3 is TGTGCCAGCAGTTTTCTAGCGGGGGTCCAAGAGACCCAGTACTTC.

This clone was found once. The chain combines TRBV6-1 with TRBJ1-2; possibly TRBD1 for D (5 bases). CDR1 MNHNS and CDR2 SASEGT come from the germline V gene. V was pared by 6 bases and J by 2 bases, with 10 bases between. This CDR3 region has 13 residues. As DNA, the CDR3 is TGTGCCAGCAGATTGACAGACAACTATGGCTACACCTTC. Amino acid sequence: CASRLTDNYGYTF.

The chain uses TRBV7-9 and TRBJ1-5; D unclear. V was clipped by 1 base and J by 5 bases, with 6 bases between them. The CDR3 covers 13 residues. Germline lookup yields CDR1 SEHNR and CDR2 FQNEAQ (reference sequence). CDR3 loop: CASSLGYYQPQHF. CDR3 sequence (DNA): TGTGCCAGCAGCTTAGGGTACTATCAGCCCCAGCATTTT. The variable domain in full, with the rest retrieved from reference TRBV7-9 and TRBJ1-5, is DTGVSQNPRHKITKRGQNVTFRCDPISEHNRLYWYRQTLGQGPEFLTYFQNEAQLEKSRLLSDRFSAERPKGSFSTLEIQRTEQGDSAMYLCASSLGYYQPQHFGDGTRLSIL.

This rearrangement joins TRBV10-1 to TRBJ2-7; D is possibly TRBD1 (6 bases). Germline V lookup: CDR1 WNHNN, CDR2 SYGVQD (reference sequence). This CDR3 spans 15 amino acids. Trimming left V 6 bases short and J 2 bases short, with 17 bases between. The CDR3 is CASRLTGPHTYEQYF. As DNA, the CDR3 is TGCGCCAGCAGGCTGACAGGACCGCATACCTACGAGCAGTACTTC.

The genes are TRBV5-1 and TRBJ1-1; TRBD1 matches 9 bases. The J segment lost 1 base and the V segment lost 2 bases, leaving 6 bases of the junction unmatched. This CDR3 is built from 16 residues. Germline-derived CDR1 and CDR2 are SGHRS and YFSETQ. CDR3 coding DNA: TGCGCCAGCAGCTTTGAGACAGGGGGGGGGAACACTGAAGCTTTCTTT. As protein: CASSFETGGGNTEAFF.

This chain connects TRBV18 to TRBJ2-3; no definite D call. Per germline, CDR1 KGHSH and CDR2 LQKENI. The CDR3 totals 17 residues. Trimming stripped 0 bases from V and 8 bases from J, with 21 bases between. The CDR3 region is CASSPPGPGMLVGTQYF. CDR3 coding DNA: TGTGCCAGCTCACCACCTGGCCCGGGTATGTTGGTGGGTACGCAGTATTTT. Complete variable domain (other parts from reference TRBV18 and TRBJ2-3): NAGVMQNPRHLVRRRGQEARLRCSPMKGHSHVYWYRQLPEEGLKFMVYLQKENIIDESGMPKERFSAEFPKEGPSILRIQQVVRGDSAAYFCASSPPGPGMLVGTQYFGPGTRLTVL.

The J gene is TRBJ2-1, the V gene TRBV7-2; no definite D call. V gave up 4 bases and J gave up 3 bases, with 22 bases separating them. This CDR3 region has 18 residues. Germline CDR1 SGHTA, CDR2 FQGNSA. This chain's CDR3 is CASSSALGPAKYYNEQFF. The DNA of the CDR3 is TGTGCCAGCAGCTCGGCCTTGGGCCCCGCGAAGTACTACAATGAGCAGTTCTTC.

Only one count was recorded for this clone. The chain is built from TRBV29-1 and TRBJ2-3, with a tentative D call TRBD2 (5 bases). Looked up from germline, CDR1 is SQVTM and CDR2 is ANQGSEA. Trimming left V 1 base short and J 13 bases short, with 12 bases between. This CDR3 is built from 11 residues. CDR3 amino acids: CSVEASGREYF. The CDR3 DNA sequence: TGCAGCGTTGAAGCCTCGGGAAGGGAGTATTTT.

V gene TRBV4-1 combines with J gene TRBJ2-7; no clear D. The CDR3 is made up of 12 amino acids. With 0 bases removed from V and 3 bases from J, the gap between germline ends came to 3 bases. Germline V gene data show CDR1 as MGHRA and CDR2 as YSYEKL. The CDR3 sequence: CASSQDGYEQYF. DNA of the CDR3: TGCGCCAGCAGCCAAGACGGCTACGAGCAGTACTTC.

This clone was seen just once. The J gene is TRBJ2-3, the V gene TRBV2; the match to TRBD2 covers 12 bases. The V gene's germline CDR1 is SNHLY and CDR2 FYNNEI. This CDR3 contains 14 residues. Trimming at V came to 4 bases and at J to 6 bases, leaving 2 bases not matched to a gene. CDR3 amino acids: CASSGTSGGDTQYF. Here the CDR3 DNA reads TGTGCCAGCAGTGGTACTAGCGGGGGGGATACGCAGTATTTT.

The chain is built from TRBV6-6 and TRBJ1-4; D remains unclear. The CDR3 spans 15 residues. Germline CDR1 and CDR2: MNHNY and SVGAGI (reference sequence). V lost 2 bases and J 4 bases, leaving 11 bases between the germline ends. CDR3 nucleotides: TGTGCCAGCAGTTACGCTTCTGGGAGTAATGAAAAACTGTTTTTT. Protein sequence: CASSYASGSNEKLFF.

CDR3 bases: TGTGCCAGCAGCCGGGACAGGGGCTACGAGCAGTACTTC. This encodes CASSRDRGYEQYF. The V call is TRBV7-8, the J call TRBJ2-7; 10 bases align to TRBD1. This CDR3 has 13 amino acids. Germline V gene sequence: CDR1 SGHVS, CDR2 FQNEAQ. V lost 5 bases to trimming and J lost 3 bases; unmatched junction nucleotides: 1.

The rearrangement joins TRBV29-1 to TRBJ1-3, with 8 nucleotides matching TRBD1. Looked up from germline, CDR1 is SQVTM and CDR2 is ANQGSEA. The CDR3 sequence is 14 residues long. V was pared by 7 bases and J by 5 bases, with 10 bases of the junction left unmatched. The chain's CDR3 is CSAFFTGGRNTIYF. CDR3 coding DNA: TGCAGCGCCTTTTTTACAGGGGGGAGAAACACCATATATTTT.